What follows is one TCR beta chain and its context. Its antigen is unidentified. The source of the sample is a study of neoadjuvant nivolumab and ipilimumab in lung cancer. Points from the study as a whole: Resected tumors had greater TCR richness and clonality than uninvolved lung. Only a single major-pathologic-response sample was available for clonality analysis.

Assay: immunoSEQ multiplex PCR; the TCRdb copy retains only in-frame clones and omits some. Of over 7,000 clones in the sample, 79% were seen once. The germline gives CDR1 SGHRS, CDR2 YFSETQ. V lost 6 bases and J lost 5, with 17 bases in between. The CDR3 covers 15 residues. The sample consisted of adjacent normal lung tissue, taken after neoadjuvant nivolumab, alone or with ipilimumab, at or shortly before surgery. The chain couples TRBV5-1 to TRBJ2-2; TRBD1 might be the D (6 bases). The sequence was collected from an adult with non-small cell lung cancer. CDR3 coding DNA: TGCGCCAGCAAGTACCGGGGACAAGGAACCGGGGAGCTGTTTTTT. Its translation is CASKYRGQGTGELFF.